This TCR beta chain derives from a study of shared clonotypes between healthy human individuals. Study conclusions and caveats: The sole specimen, blood, was sampled, and tissue repertoires likely differ.

About this clone itself: Its target is unknown.

The germline CDR1 and CDR2 sequences are MGHRA and YSYEKL. The V gene end was trimmed by 3 bases and the J gene end by 0 bases; junction bases not matched to a gene: 8. The length of the CDR3 is 17 residues. The data were produced by immunoSEQ multiplex PCR, yet TCRdb's version contains in-frame clones alone and is incomplete. The table shows under 2,500,000 clones, with more than 90% occurring only once. J is TRBJ1-3 and V is TRBV4-1, with 7 positions matching TRBD1. The receptor was derived from a man between 18 and 35 years old in good health. The sample comprised naive CD4+ T cells sorted from blood. The subset was: CD45RA+ positively selected. CDR3 DNA: TGCGCCAGCAGCCACGCTCAACAGGGGATCTCTGGAAACACCATATATTTT. This sequence encodes CASSHAQQGISGNTIYF.